Presented here are 9 T cell receptor beta chains from one specimen sequenced in a study of blood T cells in healthy people across ages. Sample-barcoded 5' priming and a J-beta primer mix drove a second PCR of about 6 to 12 cycles. TCRdb re-called the 5' RACE reads through MiXCR, storing one row per CDR3 protein. The table has more than 650,000 distinct CDR3 sequences, over 20% seen once; the top ten hold around a fifth. Specimen: blood. The source of these receptors is a man between 65 and 80 years old in good health.

This clonotype was observed a few times. The chain couples TRBV7-9 to TRBJ2-1; D ambiguous. The CDR3 covers 11 residues. Per the germline V gene, CDR1 is SEHNR and CDR2 is FQNEAQ (reference sequence). V gave up 5 bases and J gave up 13 bases, with 12 bases separating them. In DNA form, the CDR3 reads TGTGCCAGCAGCCGAACTCAAGCACAGTTCTTC. Encoded protein: CASSRTQAQFF.

This clonotype has ten or more counts. The chain employs TRBV29-1 and TRBJ2-1; D is unresolved. The V and J ends lost 4 bases and 2 bases respectively, with 6 bases between them. From germline, CDR1 is SQVTM and CDR2 ANQGSEA. The CDR3 loop spans 12 amino acids. The DNA for the CDR3 is TGCAGCGTTGGGACCGCCTACAATGAGCAGTTCTTC. Amino acid sequence: CSVGTAYNEQFF.

As to this clonotype: At one of its ends the junction is not consistent with the germline gene, which may arise from a read error. V gene TRBV29-1 combines with J gene TRBJ2-3; D is uncertain. This CDR3 contains 16 residues. The germline V gene has CDR1 SQVTM and CDR2 ANQGSEA. The CDR3 loop reads CSVTSLGGRSTNTQYF. For the CDR3, the DNA is TGCAGCGTCACCTCCCTGGGTGGCCGTAGCACAAATACGCAGTATTTT.

This clonotype has just a few counts. CDR3 in amino acids: CAISGTTAYEQYF. In DNA form, the CDR3 reads TGTGCCATCAGCGGAACCACAGCCTACGAGCAGTACTTC. The V call is TRBV10-3, the J call TRBJ2-5; D gene ambiguous. Near its end, the DNA agrees better with TRBJ2-7, so the J call may be wrong. The CDR3 contains 13 residues. CDR1 and CDR2 from the germline V gene are ENHRY and SYGVKD.

The gene calls are TRBV18 and TRBJ2-3; D gene ambiguous. CDR3 length: 13 amino acids. Trimming shortened V by 4 bases and J by 6 bases, and 11 bases separated the two germline ends. Germline V gives CDR1 KGHSH, CDR2 LQKENI. The CDR3 sequence is CASSLTPQDTQYF. The CDR3 coding sequence is TGTGCCAGCTCACTTACCCCCCAGGATACGCAGTATTTT.

The chain carries TRBV7-7 and TRBJ2-4, with D perhaps matching TRBD1 (5 bases). In germline, CDR1 is SSHAT, CDR2 FNYEAQ (reference sequence). The CDR3 spans 15 residues. V lost 5 bases to trimming and J lost 9 bases, with 20 bases between them. CDR3 residues: CASSARQRVGGIQYF. In DNA form, the CDR3 reads TGTGCCAGCAGCGCCCGACAGCGCGTGGGTGGCATTCAGTACTTC.

The count of this clonotype is one. The chain uses TRBV6-4 and TRBJ2-3, with TRBD1 identical over 10 bases. The CDR3 is 16 amino acids. Germline V gene data show CDR1 as MRHNA and CDR2 as SNTAGT. V lost 2 bases and J lost 4; bases outside the gene matches: 6. In DNA form, the CDR3 reads TGTGCCAGCAGTGACACCGGGACAGGGGCGGCAGATACGCAGTATTTT. Translating gives CASSDTGTGAADTQYF.

In regard to this clonotype: An end of the junction differs from the germline gene, which may be a read error. The J gene is TRBJ2-5, the V gene TRBV5-1; D remains unclear. The CDR3 consists of 13 residues. Germline loops: CDR1 SGHRS, CDR2 YFSETQ. The CDR3 protein is CASSFGSQETQCF. The CDR3 nucleotides read TGCGCCAGCAGCTTCGGCAGTCAAGAGACCCAGTGCTTC.

This clonotype appeared a few times. The chain carries TRBV10-1 and TRBJ2-2; TRBD1 matches at 7 bases. J gave up 4 bases and V 4 bases, and 6 bases lay outside the gene matches. Germline CDR1 and CDR2: WNHNN and SYGVQD (reference sequence). The CDR3 is 15 residues long. The CDR3 DNA sequence: TGCGCCAGCAGTGGAAACAGGGGTGGCACCGGGGAGCTGTTTTTT. This gives the protein CASSGNRGGTGELFF.